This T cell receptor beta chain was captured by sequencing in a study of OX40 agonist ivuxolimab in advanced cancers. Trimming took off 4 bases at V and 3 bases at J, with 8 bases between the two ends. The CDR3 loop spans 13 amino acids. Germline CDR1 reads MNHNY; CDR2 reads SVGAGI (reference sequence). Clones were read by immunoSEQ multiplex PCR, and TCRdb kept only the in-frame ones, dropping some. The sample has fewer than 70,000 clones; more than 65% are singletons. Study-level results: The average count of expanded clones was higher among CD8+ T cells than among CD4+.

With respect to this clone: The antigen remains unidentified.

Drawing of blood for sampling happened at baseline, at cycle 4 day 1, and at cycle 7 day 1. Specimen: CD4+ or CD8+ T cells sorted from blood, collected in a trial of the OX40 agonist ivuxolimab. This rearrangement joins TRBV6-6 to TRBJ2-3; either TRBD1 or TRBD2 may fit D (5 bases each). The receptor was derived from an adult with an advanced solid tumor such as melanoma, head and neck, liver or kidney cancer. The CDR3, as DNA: TGTGCCAGCAGTTTTGGGGGAACAGATACGCAGTATTTT. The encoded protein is CASSFGGTDTQYF.